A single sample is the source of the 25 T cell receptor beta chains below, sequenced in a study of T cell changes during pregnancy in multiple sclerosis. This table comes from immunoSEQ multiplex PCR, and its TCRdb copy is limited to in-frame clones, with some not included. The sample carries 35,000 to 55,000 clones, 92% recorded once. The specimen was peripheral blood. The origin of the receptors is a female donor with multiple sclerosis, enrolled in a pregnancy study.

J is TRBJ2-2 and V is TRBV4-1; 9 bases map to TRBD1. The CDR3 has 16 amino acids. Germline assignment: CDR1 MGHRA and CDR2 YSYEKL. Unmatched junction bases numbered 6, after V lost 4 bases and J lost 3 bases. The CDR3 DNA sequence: TGCGCCAGCAGCCCTCGGACAGGGGACGACACCGGGGAGCTGTTTTTT. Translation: CASSPRTGDDTGELFF.

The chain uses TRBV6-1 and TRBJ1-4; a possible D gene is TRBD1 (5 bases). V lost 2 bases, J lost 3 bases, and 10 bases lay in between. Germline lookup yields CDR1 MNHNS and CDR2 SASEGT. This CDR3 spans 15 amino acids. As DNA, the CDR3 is TGTGCCAGCAGTGAATCGGGGGAGGCTAATGAAAAACTGTTTTTT. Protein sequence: CASSESGEANEKLFF.

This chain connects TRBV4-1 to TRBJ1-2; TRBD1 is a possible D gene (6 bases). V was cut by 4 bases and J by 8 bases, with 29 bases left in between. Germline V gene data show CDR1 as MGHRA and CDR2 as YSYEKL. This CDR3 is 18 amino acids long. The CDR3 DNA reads TGCGCCAGCAGCCTTTCGGACGCCGGTATCGGGGGCGGAGGAGGCTACACCTTC. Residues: CASSLSDAGIGGGGGYTF.

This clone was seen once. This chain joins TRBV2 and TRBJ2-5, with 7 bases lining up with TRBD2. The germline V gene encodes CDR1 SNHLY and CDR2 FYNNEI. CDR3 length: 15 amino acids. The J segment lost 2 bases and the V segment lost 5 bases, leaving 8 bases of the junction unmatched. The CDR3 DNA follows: TGTGCCAGCAGTCTCGGGACTAAAAGACAAGAGACCCAGTACTTC. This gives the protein CASSLGTKRQETQYF.

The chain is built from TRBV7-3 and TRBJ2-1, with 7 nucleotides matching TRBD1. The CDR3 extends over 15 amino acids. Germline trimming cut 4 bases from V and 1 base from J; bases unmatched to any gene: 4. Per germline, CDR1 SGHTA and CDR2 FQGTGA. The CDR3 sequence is CASSSQGMSYNEQFF. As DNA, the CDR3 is TGTGCCAGCAGCTCACAGGGGATGTCCTACAATGAGCAGTTCTTC.

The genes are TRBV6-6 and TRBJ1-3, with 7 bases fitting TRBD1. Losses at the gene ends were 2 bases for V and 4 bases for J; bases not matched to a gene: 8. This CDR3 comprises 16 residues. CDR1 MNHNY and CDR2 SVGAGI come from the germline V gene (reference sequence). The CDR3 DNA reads TGTGCCAGCAGTTACCCGACAGGGTCCGACGGAAACACCATATATTTT. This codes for CASSYPTGSDGNTIYF.

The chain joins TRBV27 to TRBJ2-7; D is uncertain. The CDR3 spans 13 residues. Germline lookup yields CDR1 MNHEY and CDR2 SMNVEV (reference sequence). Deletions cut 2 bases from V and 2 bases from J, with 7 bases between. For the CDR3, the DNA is TGTGCCAGCAGTTTAAGGGCTACCTACGAGCAGTACTTC. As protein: CASSLRATYEQYF.

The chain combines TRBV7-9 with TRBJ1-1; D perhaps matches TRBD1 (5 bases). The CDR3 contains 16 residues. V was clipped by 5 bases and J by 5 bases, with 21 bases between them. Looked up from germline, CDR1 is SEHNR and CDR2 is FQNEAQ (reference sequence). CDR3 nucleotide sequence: TGTGCCAGCAGCCAACCGGGGCGCAGGTTCGAAACTGAAGCTTTCTTT. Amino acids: CASSQPGRRFETEAFF.

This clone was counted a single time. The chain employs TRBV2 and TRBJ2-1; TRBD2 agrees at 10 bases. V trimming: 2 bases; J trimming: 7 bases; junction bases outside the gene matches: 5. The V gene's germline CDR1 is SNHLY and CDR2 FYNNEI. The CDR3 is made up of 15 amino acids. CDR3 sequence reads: CASSEWASGSNEQFF. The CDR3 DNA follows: TGTGCCAGCAGTGAATGGGCTAGCGGGAGTAATGAGCAGTTCTTC.

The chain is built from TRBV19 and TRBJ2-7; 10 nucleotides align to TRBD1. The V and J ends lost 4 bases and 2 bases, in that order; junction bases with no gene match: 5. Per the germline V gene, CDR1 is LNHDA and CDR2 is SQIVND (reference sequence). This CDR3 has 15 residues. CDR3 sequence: CASSSSGQGTYEQYF. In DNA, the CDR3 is TGTGCCAGTAGTAGTTCGGGACAGGGGACCTACGAGCAGTACTTC.

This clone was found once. The CDR3 DNA sequence: TGTGCCAGCAGACCGGGATCGGCCGGCACAGATACGCAGTATTTT. Protein: CASRPGSAGTDTQYF. The chain joins TRBV28 to TRBJ2-3, with D possibly TRBD2 on 5 matching bases. V lost 6 bases to trimming and J lost 1 base, with 14 bases between them. This CDR3 spans 15 amino acids. The germline CDR1 and CDR2 sequences are MDHEN and SYDVKM.

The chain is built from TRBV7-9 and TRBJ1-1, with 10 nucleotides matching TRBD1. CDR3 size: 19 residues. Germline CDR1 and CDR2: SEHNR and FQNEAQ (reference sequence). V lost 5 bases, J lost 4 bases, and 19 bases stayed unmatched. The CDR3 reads CASSPYKLRNRDRGTEAFF. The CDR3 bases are TGTGCCAGCAGCCCCTATAAGCTCAGAAACCGGGACAGGGGCACTGAAGCTTTCTTT. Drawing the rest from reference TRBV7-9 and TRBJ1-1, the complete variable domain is DTGVSQNPRHKITKRGQNVTFRCDPISEHNRLYWYRQTLGQGPEFLTYFQNEAQLEKSRLLSDRFSAERPKGSFSTLEIQRTEQGDSAMYLCASSPYKLRNRDRGTEAFFGQGTRLTVV.

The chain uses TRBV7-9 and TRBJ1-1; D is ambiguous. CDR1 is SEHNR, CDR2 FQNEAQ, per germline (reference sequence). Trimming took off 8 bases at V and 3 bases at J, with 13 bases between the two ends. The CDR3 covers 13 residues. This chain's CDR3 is CASRRSFDTEAFF. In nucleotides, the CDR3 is TGTGCCAGCCGTAGGTCTTTCGACACTGAAGCTTTCTTT.

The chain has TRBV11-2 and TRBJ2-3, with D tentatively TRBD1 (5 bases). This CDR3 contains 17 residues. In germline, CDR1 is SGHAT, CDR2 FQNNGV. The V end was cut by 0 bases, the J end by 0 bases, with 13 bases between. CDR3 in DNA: TGTGCCAGCAGCTTAGACGTTTGGGGCCTAAGCACAGATACGCAGTATTTT. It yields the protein CASSLDVWGLSTDTQYF.

The CDR3 sequence: CASSIKVQETQYF. For the CDR3, the DNA is TGTGCCAGTAGTATTAAGGTACAAGAGACCCAGTACTTC. The J gene is TRBJ2-5, the V gene TRBV19; no definite D call. The CDR3 length is 13 residues. Per the germline V gene, CDR1 is LNHDA and CDR2 is SQIVND (reference sequence). The V gene lost 3 bases and the J gene lost 2 bases, with 7 bases spanning the gap.

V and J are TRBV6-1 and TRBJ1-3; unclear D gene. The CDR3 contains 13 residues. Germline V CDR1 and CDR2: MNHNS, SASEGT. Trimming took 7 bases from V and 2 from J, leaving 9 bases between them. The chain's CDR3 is CASIAFTGNTIYF. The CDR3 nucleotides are TGTGCCAGCATAGCGTTTACTGGAAACACCATATATTTT.

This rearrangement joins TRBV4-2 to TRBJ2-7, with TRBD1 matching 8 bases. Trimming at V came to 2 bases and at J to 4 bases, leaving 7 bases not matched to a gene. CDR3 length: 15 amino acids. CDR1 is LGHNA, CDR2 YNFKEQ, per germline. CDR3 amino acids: CASSQTGTGFYEQYF. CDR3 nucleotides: TGTGCCAGCAGCCAAACCGGGACAGGCTTTTACGAGCAGTACTTC.

As DNA, the CDR3 is TGCGCCAGCAGCTTAGCGGAGACCCAGTACTTC. This codes for CASSLAETQYF. V is TRBV5-1 and J is TRBJ2-5; D gene uncertain. V was clipped by 2 bases and J by 5 bases, with 4 bases between them. Germline-derived CDR1 and CDR2 are SGHRS and YFSETQ. The CDR3 runs 11 residues.

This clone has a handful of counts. The CDR3 here is CASSKWHGLPSSYNEQFF. CDR3 bases: TGTGCCAGCAGCAAATGGCACGGTCTCCCTTCATCCTACAATGAGCAGTTCTTC. The chain is built from TRBV21-1 and TRBJ2-1. TRBV21-1 is designated a pseudogene. The CDR3 consists of 18 residues.

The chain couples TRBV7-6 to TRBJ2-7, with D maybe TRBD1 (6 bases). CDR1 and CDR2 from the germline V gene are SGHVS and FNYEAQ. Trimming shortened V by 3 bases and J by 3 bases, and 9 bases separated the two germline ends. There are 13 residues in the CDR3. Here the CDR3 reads CASSFAGDYEQYF. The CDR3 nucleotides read TGTGCCAGCAGCTTCGCAGGGGACTACGAGCAGTACTTC.

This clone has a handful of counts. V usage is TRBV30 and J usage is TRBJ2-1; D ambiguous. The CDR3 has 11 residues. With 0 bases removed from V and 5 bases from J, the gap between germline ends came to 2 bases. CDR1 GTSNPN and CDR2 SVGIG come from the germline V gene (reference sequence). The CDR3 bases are TGTGCCTGGAGTGTACACAATGAGCAGTTCTTC. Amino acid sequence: CAWSVHNEQFF.

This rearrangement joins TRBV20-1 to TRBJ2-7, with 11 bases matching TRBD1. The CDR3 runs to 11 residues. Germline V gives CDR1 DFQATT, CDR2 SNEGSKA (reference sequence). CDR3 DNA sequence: TGCAGGGGACAGGGGGACTACGAGCAGTACTTC. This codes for CRGQGDYEQYF.

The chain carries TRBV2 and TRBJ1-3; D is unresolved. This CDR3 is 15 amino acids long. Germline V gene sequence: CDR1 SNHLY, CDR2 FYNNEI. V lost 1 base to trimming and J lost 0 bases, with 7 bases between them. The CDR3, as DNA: TGTGCCAGCAGTGAAGAGAAACTCTCTGGAAACACCATATATTTT. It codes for CASSEEKLSGNTIYF.

As DNA, the CDR3 is TGTGCCAGCAGCTTGGACTCCTTTTTGGATTACCTGAACACTGAAGCTTTCTTT. It encodes CASSLDSFLDYLNTEAFF. The genes are TRBV5-6 and TRBJ1-1; D is uncertain. V was cut by 0 bases and J by 0 bases, with 18 bases left in between. Germline CDR1 is SGHDT and CDR2 is YYEEEE. The CDR3 is 18 residues long.

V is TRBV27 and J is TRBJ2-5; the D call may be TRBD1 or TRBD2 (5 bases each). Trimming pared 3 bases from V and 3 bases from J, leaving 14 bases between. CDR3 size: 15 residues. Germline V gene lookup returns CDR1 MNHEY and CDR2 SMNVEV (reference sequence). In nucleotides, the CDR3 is TGTGCCAGCAGTTTCGGTTGGGGGACGAAAGAGACCCAGTACTTC. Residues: CASSFGWGTKETQYF.